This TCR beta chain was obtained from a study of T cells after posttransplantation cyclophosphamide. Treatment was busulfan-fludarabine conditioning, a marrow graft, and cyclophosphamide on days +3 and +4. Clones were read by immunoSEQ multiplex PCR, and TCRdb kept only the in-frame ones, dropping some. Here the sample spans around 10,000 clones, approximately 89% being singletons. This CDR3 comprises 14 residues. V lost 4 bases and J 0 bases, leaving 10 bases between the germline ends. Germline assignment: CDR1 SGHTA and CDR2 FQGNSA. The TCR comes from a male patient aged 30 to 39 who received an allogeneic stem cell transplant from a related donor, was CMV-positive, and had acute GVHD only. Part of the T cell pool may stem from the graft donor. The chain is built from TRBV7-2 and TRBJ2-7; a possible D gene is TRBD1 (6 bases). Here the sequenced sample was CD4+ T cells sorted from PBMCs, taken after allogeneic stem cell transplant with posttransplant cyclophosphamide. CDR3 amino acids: CASSSGTPSYEQYF. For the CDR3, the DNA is TGTGCCAGCAGCTCCGGGACACCCTCCTACGAGCAGTACTTC. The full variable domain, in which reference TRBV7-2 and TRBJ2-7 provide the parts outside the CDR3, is GAGVSQSPSNKVTEKGKDVELRCDPISGHTALYWYRQSLGQGLEFLIYFQGNSAPDKSGLPSDRFSAERTGGSVSTLTIQRTQQEDSAVYLCASSSGTPSYEQYFGPGTRLTVT.